Sequencing of this T cell receptor beta chain was carried out in a study of beta chain features in type 1 diabetes (dated by TCRdb to 2016 to 2019). Background for the entire study: No differences in mean age, gender distribution, total cell number or subset yield were found between patients and healthy donors. Regulatory and stem cell-like memory subsets were isolated from only 8 patients and about eight healthy donors, whereas naive and central memory subsets came from all 28 donors. A total of roughly 100 million sorted cells were examined across all samples, and the number of cells per subset was strongly correlated with RNA yield. In the study, TCRB repertoires of sorted circulating CD4+ T cell subsets from recently diagnosed type 1 diabetes patients were compared with those of matched healthy donors. What the authors observed across the whole study: Type 1 diabetes patients showed a moderate but significant shortening of TCRB CDR3 length in all four CD4+ subsets. At VDJ recombination sites, type 1 diabetes patients had fewer insertions and more deleted nucleotides, which implies abnormalities in thymic rearrangement. Because cDNA rather than genomic DNA was sequenced, highly expressing activated cells could have been over-represented, although no difference in activation and CD3 levels was found between groups. Only small numbers of individuals were included in the HLA sub-analyses, which left unresolved whether HLA type had any influence on TCRB rearrangement. The naive, central memory and regulatory TCRB repertoires appeared to resemble one another more closely among patients than among healthy donors. PCR might favor shorter templates, but patient and control samples were amplified and corrected together, so any skew would affect both groups equally.

The High Capacity cDNA Reverse Transcription Kit was used to reverse transcribe all of the isolated RNA, meaning that expressed TCRB transcripts were what got sequenced. Deep immunoSEQ sequencing was performed on naive, central memory and regulatory T cell samples, with an average of about 3.57 million total reads per sample. Sorted cells were lysed in RLT buffer and RNA was extracted with DNase-treated RNeasy Micro or Mini kits, depending on cell number. Each cell subset was processed separately to prevent cross-contamination, with patient and healthy donor samples processed together. Using the immunoSEQ multiplex PCR, TCRB sequences were amplified from cDNA into 87-bp fragments spanning the CDR3 region. The amplicons were sequenced using the Illumina HiSeq platform. On the authors' methods: PCR bias was corrected computationally using synthetic template baselines, and reads within Hamming distance 2 were collapsed, with unmergeable singletons discarded. Reads were aligned against IMGT so that V, D and J genes, CDR3 length and insertions or deletions at six rearrangement sites could be assigned. Clonotype counts were normalized to sorted cell number within each subset before computing true diversity and Gini coefficients with the tcR R package. The overlap coefficient, calculated on TCRB nucleotide sequences, was used to measure repertoire sharing. Out-of-frame TCRB sequences from naive cells were analyzed as a proxy for the pre-selection repertoire. The clones in this table, taken by TCRdb from immuneACCESS, are in-frame only. Not every clone is retained; where verified, under half of the shortfall comes from an unresolved V gene, and the cause of the rest is unknown. That table is the source of V, J and clone size, and D and trimming were worked out from the DNA. The sample table contains about 350,000 clones; only one count was recorded for 20% of them. The ten largest clonotypes hold approximately 0.041% of the sample.

Worth noting for this clone: Its antigen remains undetermined. Per-base qualities were not stored, and no clone one base away is much larger.

The germline V gene encodes CDR1 SEHNR and CDR2 FQNEAQ (reference sequence). Inclusive of the bounding cysteine and phenylalanine, the CDR3 is 15 residues long. Of all the DNA, just the CDR3 is kept, 45 bases in frame from base 1. V was cut back by 5 bases and J by 0 bases, leaving a gap of 14 bases between them. Each donor gave one peripheral blood draw, about 110 mL on average, collected into heparinised tubes. Using a panel that included CD45RO, CCR7, CD25, CD127, CD95 and CD27, naive, central memory, regulatory and stem cell-like memory CD4+ T cells were sorted on a BD FACSAria II. A purity above 98% was achieved for all sorted populations. PBMCs were isolated right away by Lymphoprep density gradient centrifugation and were stained directly, without culture. To minimize batch effects, samples were stained and sorted in pairs, one healthy donor with one patient per experiment.

The sample taken for sequencing was naive CD4+ T cells from blood. The cell subset or site label, read with the paper, signifies: true naive CD4+ T cells. Recombination joined TRBV7-9 with TRBJ2-7; the D gene is perhaps TRBD1, from 6 matching bases. The source is a woman younger than 30 in good health. The DNA sequence is TGTGCCAGCAGCCCCCCAGGCAGGGGCTCCTACGAGCAGTACTTC. Its coded protein is CASSPPGRGSYEQYF.